One sample yielded the 8 T cell receptor beta chains listed below, sequenced in a study of T cells in Graves' hyperthyroidism and ophthalmopathy (dated by TCRdb to about 2019). The library was produced with multiplex PCR. The sequencer listed for this sample is Illumina HiSeq 2000. TCR beta CDR3 regions were amplified from RNA transcripts. For the first round of RT-PCR on the TCR CDR3, the HTBI primer set was used together with the Qiagen OneStep RT-PCR kit. TCRdb passed the public sequencing reads through fastp at Q25 and MiXCR, retaining productive beta sequences. One record per CDR3 amino acid sequence lists the most common genes and DNA. The sample has some 560,000 distinct CDR3 sequences on record, about a sixth of them singletons. The ten largest clones add up to approximately 7.4% of the sample. The sequencing input was blood. The receptors were sampled from a woman aged 25 to 39 with Graves' hyperthyroidism.

The CDR3 region has the DNA TGCGCCAGCAGCCAAGATGCGGCTCCCTCCTACGAGCAGTACTTC. Translating gives CASSQDAAPSYEQYF. The chain combines TRBV4-3 with TRBJ2-7; D is unclear. Germline CDR1 reads LGHNA; CDR2 reads YSLEER. The CDR3 spans 15 residues. V lost 0 bases and J lost 0, with 9 bases in between.

This clonotype came up many times. In nucleotides, the CDR3 is TGTGCCAGCGCCCCTAGCGGAGGGGTTACCGGGGAGCTGTTTTTT. Translated: CASAPSGGVTGELFF. The chain couples TRBV28 to TRBJ2-2; 7 nucleotides align to TRBD2. This CDR3 region has 15 residues. V shed 8 bases and J 5 bases; nucleotides not matched to a gene: 11. In germline, CDR1 is MDHEN, CDR2 SYDVKM.

This clonotype was detected many times. This chain uses TRBV7-2 with TRBJ2-7, with 9 bases identical to TRBD2. This CDR3 region has 15 residues. Trimming at V came to 5 bases and at J to 4 bases, leaving 9 bases not matched to a gene. Germline CDR1 SGHTA, CDR2 FQGNSA. CDR3 sequence reads: CASSEGLAARYEQYF. The CDR3 DNA sequence: TGTGCCAGCAGCGAGGGACTAGCAGCTAGATACGAGCAGTACTTC.

This clonotype turned up a few times. The rearrangement joins TRBV4-3 to TRBJ2-1, with 11 bases fitting TRBD2. The V segment lost 1 base and the J segment 7 bases; nucleotides outside the gene matches: 9. CDR1 and CDR2 from the germline V gene are LGHNA and YSLEER. CDR3 length equals 17 residues. CDR3 protein: CASSQVIAGGVANEQFF. CDR3 DNA: TGCGCCAGCAGCCAAGTTATAGCGGGAGGGGTTGCGAATGAGCAGTTCTTC.

This clonotype was counted at least ten times. V and J are TRBV2 and TRBJ2-1, with D perhaps matching TRBD2 (6 bases). The CDR3 is 18 amino acids. The germline V and J ends were trimmed by 1 base and 3 bases, with 19 bases remaining between them. CDR1 is SNHLY, CDR2 FYNNEI, per germline. The CDR3 region is CASSEDQPTSLFYNEQFF. CDR3 nucleotide sequence: TGTGCCAGCAGTGAAGATCAACCGACTAGTCTTTTCTACAATGAGCAGTTCTTC. Full variable domain (remainder filled in from reference TRBV2 and TRBJ2-1): EPEVTQTPSHQVTQMGQEVILRCVPISNHLYFYWYRQILGQKVEFLVSFYNNEISEKSEIFDDQFSVERPDGSNFTLKIRSTKLEDSAMYFCASSEDQPTSLFYNEQFFGPGTRLTVL.

The V and J genes are TRBV6-1 and TRBJ2-4, with D tentatively TRBD1 (6 bases). This CDR3 region has 15 residues. With 6 bases removed from V and 1 base from J, the gap between germline ends came to 13 bases. Germline CDR1 reads MNHNS; CDR2 reads SASEGT. CDR3 DNA sequence: TGTGCCAGCAGCCCCAGGGGTCCCGCCAAAAACATTCAGTACTTC. It translates to CASSPRGPAKNIQYF.

This clonotype was seen many times. The chain employs TRBV5-1 and TRBJ2-7; TRBD1 matches 7 bases. The CDR3 is 14 residues long. After removal of 1 base from V and 1 base from J, the junction contained 2 bases not matched to a gene. Germline V gene data show CDR1 as SGHRS and CDR2 as YFSETQ. CDR3 coding DNA: TGCGCCAGCAGCTTGCTACAGGGGTCCTACGAGCAGTACTTC. Its protein is CASSLLQGSYEQYF. The full variable domain, completed using reference TRBV5-1 and TRBJ2-7, is KAGVTQTPRYLIKTRGQQVTLSCSPISGHRSVSWYQQTPGQGLQFLFEYFSETQRNKGNFPGRFSGRQFSNSRSEMNVSTLELGDSALYLCASSLLQGSYEQYFGPGTRLTVT.

The sample holds many counts of this clonotype. The genes are TRBV7-3 and TRBJ2-1; TRBD2 aligns across 7 bases. V was pared by 3 bases and J by 8 bases, with 10 bases of the junction left unmatched. The CDR3 contains 15 residues. Germline CDR1 SGHTA, CDR2 FQGTGA. In DNA, the CDR3 is TGTGCCAGCAGCTTCTCTAGCGGCCGCTGGGATGAGCAGTTCTTC. It codes for CASSFSSGRWDEQFF.